One and the same sample provided the 4 T cell receptor beta chains below, sequenced in a study of T-cell memory formation after mild COVID-19. TCRdb reanalysed the 5' RACE reads using MiXCR and keeps one entry per CDR3 protein. The data show roughly 480,000 distinct CDR3 sequences, with approximately 23% seen just once and 12% held by the top ten. Sequencing input: PBMCs or a T cell subset sorted from them (not recorded which). The receptor set was obtained from an adult woman who had mild COVID-19 (a few samples of this study predate the infection). Cell type and time point are not known.

This rearrangement joins TRBV5-1 to TRBJ2-5, with D tentatively TRBD2 (6 bases). Germline V gene lookup returns CDR1 SGHRS and CDR2 YFSETQ. With 6 bases removed from V and 5 bases from J, the gap between germline ends came to 11 bases. The CDR3 runs to 12 residues. CDR3 sequence reads: CASTGDFETQYF. For the CDR3, the DNA is TGCGCCAGCACGGGGGATTTCGAGACCCAGTACTTC.

This clonotype was found many times. V and J are TRBV5-1 and TRBJ2-1, with TRBD2 identical over 13 bases. This CDR3 contains 14 residues. V lost 5 bases and J lost 6; bases outside the gene matches: 2. The germline CDR1 and CDR2 sequences are SGHRS and YFSETQ. The CDR3 region has the DNA TGCGCCAGCAGACTAGCGGGAGGGAGCAATGAGCAGTTCTTC. Residues: CASRLAGGSNEQFF.

Only a few counts were recorded for this clonotype. The V and J genes are TRBV4-2 and TRBJ2-3, with a tentative D call TRBD2 (5 bases). This CDR3 region has 16 residues. CDR1 and CDR2 from the germline V gene are LGHNA and YNFKEQ. Trimming removed 6 bases at V and 0 bases at J, with 16 bases between. The CDR3 is CASSDKDSSSTDTQYF. The CDR3 nucleotides are TGTGCCAGCAGTGATAAGGACTCCTCTAGCACAGATACGCAGTATTTT.

This clonotype has only a few counts. This chain joins TRBV24-1 and TRBJ2-1, with D possibly TRBD1 on 6 matching bases. Per the germline V gene, CDR1 is KGHDR and CDR2 is SFDVKD. Trimming cost V 3 bases and J 10 bases, with 9 bases left between them. The CDR3 spans 12 residues. The DNA for the CDR3 is TGTGCCACCAGTGATCAGGGGAAGGAGCAGTTCTTC. It is translated as CATSDQGKEQFF.